The next 13 T cell receptor beta chains were all read from a single sample in a study of T cells in Graves' hyperthyroidism and ophthalmopathy. Using RNA transcripts as the source, TCR beta CDR3 regions were amplified. Carried out on the TCR CDR3, a first-round RT-PCR used the HTBI primer set. TCRdb re-called the multiplex PCR reads with MiXCR, one entry per CDR3 protein. The repertoire has about 400,000 distinct CDR3 sequences, around 15% of them found once; the top ten carry 5.3%. Material: blood. The receptors stem from a woman between 18 and 29 years old with Graves' hyperthyroidism.

This clonotype was observed at least ten times. The chain employs TRBV28 and TRBJ1-2, with 12 bases that match TRBD1. The CDR3 contains 19 residues. Per germline, CDR1 MDHEN and CDR2 SYDVKM. V gave up 3 bases and J gave up 4 bases; unmatched junction bases: 15. CDR3 protein: CASSFRSLGQGARGYGYTF. DNA for the CDR3: TGTGCCAGCAGTTTTCGATCGTTGGGACAGGGGGCGCGCGGCTATGGCTACACCTTC.

The chain uses TRBV6-1 and TRBJ1-1; D gene unclear. The CDR3 length is 12 residues. V lost 10 bases to trimming and J lost 0 bases, with 9 bases between them. CDR1 is MNHNS, CDR2 SASEGT, per germline. For the CDR3, the DNA is TGTGCCACAGGATTCATGAACACTGAAGCTTTCTTT. Its translation is CATGFMNTEAFF.

This clonotype was seen more than once but under ten times. This chain links TRBV5-6 with TRBJ2-1; D is unclear. Germline CDR1 SGHDT, CDR2 YYEEEE. The CDR3 contains 14 residues. The ends were cut back, 2 bases at V and 4 bases at J, with 10 bases in the middle. CDR3 amino acids: CASSFVAEYNEQFF. CDR3 in DNA: TGTGCCAGCAGCTTTGTCGCGGAATACAATGAGCAGTTCTTC.

This clonotype was recorded many times. The chain has TRBV12-3 or TRBV12-4 and TRBJ1-2; 7 bases map to TRBD1. With 7 bases clipped from V and 5 bases from J, the junction kept 7 bases outside the gene matches. The CDR3 runs to 13 residues. CDR3 protein: CASNPGTAYGYTF. The CDR3, as DNA: TGTGCCAGCAATCCCGGGACAGCTTATGGCTACACCTTC.

This clonotype came up a few times. The gene calls are TRBV20-1 and TRBJ1-5; D remains ambiguous. V shed 5 bases and J shed 2 bases, with 13 bases lying between them. This CDR3 region has 14 residues. Germline V gene lookup returns CDR1 DFQATT and CDR2 SNEGSKA (reference sequence). CDR3 residues: CSASQTEGNQPQHF. The DNA of the CDR3 is TGCAGTGCTTCCCAGACCGAAGGCAATCAGCCCCAGCATTTT.

The table lists this clonotype with many counts. This chain joins TRBV10-3 and TRBJ2-5; the D gene is possibly TRBD2 (5 bases). Germline lookup yields CDR1 ENHRY and CDR2 SYGVKD. V was trimmed by 2 bases and J by 5 bases, leaving 15 bases between them. The CDR3 extends over 15 amino acids. The CDR3 sequence is CAISEPRVSRETQYF. DNA of the CDR3: TGTGCCATCAGTGAGCCGAGGGTCTCACGGGAGACCCAGTACTTC.

This clonotype was picked up a small number of times. The V call is TRBV7-8, the J call TRBJ1-2; 10 bases fit TRBD1. This CDR3 contains 15 residues. V lost 8 bases to trimming and J lost 6 bases; unmatched junction nucleotides: 12. Germline V gene lookup returns CDR1 SGHVS and CDR2 FQNEAQ. The CDR3 DNA sequence: TGTGCCAGCCACACCGGGACAGGGGCGCTTAATGGCTACACCTTC. Translation: CASHTGTGALNGYTF.

The chain couples TRBV6-1 to TRBJ2-1, with D perhaps TRBD1 (6 bases). Germline assignment: CDR1 MNHNS and CDR2 SASEGT. Trimming took 5 bases from V and 10 from J, leaving 15 bases between them. There are 13 residues in the CDR3. CDR3 DNA: TGTGCCAGCAGTCCAGGGGCCACGGGCGAGCAGTTCTTC. This codes for CASSPGATGEQFF.

This clonotype has a count of ten or more. V is TRBV12-3 or TRBV12-4 and J is TRBJ1-5; D uncertain. This CDR3 has 15 amino acids. V dropped 5 bases and J dropped 3 bases, with 14 bases sitting between them. CDR3 protein: CASSPYYRHNQPQHF. CDR3 coding DNA: TGTGCCAGCAGTCCCTATTACAGACACAATCAGCCCCAGCATTTT.

In its sample, this clonotype was seen many times. This rearrangement joins TRBV28 to TRBJ2-7; TRBD2 might be the D (5 bases). V lost 8 bases, J lost 5 bases, and 19 bases lay in between. This CDR3 spans 14 amino acids. CDR1 is MDHEN and CDR2 is SYDVKM in the germline V gene. Here the CDR3 DNA reads TGTGCCAGCTTTTGGACTCTGCGCTACGACGAGCAGTACTTC. Its translation: CASFWTLRYDEQYF.

CDR3 sequence (DNA): TGTGCCAGCAGCCAGGGGACTAGCGGGAGGGCCCTACCCCAGTACTTC. Translation gives CASSQGTSGRALPQYF. The genes are TRBV3-1 and TRBJ2-5; 16 bases match TRBD2. Per germline, CDR1 LGHDT and CDR2 YNNKEL (reference sequence). This CDR3 spans 16 amino acids. V trimming: 3 bases; J trimming: 9 bases; junction bases outside the gene matches: 7.

There are many counts of this clonotype. CDR3 sequence: CASRTSGTSGTSYNEQFF. DNA of the CDR3: TGTGCCAGCAGAACTAGCGGGACTAGCGGGACCTCCTACAATGAGCAGTTCTTC. V gene TRBV12-3 or TRBV12-4 combines with J gene TRBJ2-1, with 13 bases that match TRBD2. J gave up 0 bases and V 6 bases, and 8 bases lay outside the gene matches. This CDR3 is 18 amino acids long.

This clonotype was counted at least ten times. The chain uses TRBV12-3 or TRBV12-4 and TRBJ1-5; no definite D call. V lost 5 bases to trimming and J lost 4 bases, with 6 bases between them. CDR3 length: 12 amino acids. The CDR3 coding sequence is TGTGCCAGCAGTCAGGAAAATCAGCCCCAGCATTTT. Translating gives CASSQENQPQHF.